This T cell receptor (beta chain) emerged from a study of shared clonotypes between healthy human individuals. Positive CCR7 selection of CD45RO-negative cells yielded the naive CD8 cells, and terminally differentiated effector memory CD45RA+ cells were excluded. Data came from immunoSEQ multiplex PCR; TCRdb stores just in-frame clones and leaves some out. The sample carries about 2 million clones, about 95% recorded once. The junction had 11 bases not matched to a gene; V was cut back by 5 bases and J by 7 bases. The length of the CDR3 is 15 residues. The germline gives CDR1 MNHEY, CDR2 SMNVEV (reference sequence).

Sequencing was done on a sample of naive CD8+ T cells sorted from blood. The chain recombines TRBV27 with TRBJ2-5, with TRBD2 identical over 9 bases. The clonotype was recovered from a man aged 18-30 years in good health. CDR3 sequence (DNA): TGTGCCAGCAGTACCTCGCTTAGCGGGAGTGGGACCCAGTACTTC. Translated: CASSTSLSGSGTQYF.